Sequencing of this TCR beta chain was carried out in a study of blood T cell repertoires in COVID-19. Across the study: COVID-19 samples, acute and convalescent, were from the United States, Italy and Spain. The analysed material was cDNA or gDNA that came from T cells, B-cell-depleted T cells, or PBMCs.

Per the original data handling: Amplification from reference gene primers served as the basis for estimated nucleated cell counts. The method was immunoSEQ multiplex PCR; TCRdb's version includes in-frame clones alone and lacks a portion of them. V and J calls and clone size follow that table, whereas D and trimming were derived from the DNA. The sample includes around 160,000 clones, roughly 86% of them seen just once. CDR3 length: 16 amino acids. V shed 0 bases, J shed 1 base, and the junction held 8 bases outside the gene matches. Germline V gives CDR1 GTSNPN, CDR2 SVGIG (reference sequence). This TCR was recovered from a human donor in a cohort sampled during active COVID-19. This chain links TRBV30 with TRBJ1-1; 7 bases fit TRBD1. Sequencing used peripheral blood. CDR3 DNA: TGTGCCTGGAGTGTATCCAGGGGGTTTTGGAACACTGAAGCTTTCTTT. This encodes CAWSVSRGFWNTEAFF.